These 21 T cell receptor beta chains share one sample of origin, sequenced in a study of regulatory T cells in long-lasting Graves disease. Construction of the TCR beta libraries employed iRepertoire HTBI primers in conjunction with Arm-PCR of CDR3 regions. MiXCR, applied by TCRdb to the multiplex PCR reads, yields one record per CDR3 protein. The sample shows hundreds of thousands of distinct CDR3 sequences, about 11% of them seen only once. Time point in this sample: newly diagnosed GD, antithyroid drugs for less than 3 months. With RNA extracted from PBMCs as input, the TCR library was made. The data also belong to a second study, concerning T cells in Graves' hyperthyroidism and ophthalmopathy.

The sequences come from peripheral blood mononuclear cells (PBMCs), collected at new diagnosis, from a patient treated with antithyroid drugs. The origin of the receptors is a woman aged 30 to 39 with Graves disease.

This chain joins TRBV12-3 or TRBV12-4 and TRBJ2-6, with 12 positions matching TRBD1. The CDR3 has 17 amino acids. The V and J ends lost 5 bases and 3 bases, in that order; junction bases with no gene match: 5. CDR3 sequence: CASSPGTGGVGANVLTF. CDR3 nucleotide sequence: TGTGCCAGCAGTCCCGGGACAGGGGGCGTTGGGGCCAACGTCCTGACTTTC.

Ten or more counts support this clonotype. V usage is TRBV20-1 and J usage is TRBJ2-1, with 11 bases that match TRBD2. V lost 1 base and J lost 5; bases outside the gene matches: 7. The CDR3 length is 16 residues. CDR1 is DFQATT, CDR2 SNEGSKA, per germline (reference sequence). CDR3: CSARGPGLAADNEQFF. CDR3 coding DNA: TGCAGTGCTAGAGGACCGGGACTAGCGGCTGACAATGAGCAGTTCTTC.

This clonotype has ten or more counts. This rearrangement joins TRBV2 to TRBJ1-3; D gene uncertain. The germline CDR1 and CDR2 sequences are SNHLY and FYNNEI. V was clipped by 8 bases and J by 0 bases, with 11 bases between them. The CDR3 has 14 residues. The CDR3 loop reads CASGQVFSGNTIYF. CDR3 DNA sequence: TGTGCCAGCGGGCAGGTGTTCTCTGGAAACACCATATATTTT.

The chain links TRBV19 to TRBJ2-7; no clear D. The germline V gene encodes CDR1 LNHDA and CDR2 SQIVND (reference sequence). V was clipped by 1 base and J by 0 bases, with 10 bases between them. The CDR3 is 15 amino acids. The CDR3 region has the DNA TGTGCCAGTAGTATAGCCTACGGTGGCTCCTACGAGCAGTACTTC. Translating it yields CASSIAYGGSYEQYF.

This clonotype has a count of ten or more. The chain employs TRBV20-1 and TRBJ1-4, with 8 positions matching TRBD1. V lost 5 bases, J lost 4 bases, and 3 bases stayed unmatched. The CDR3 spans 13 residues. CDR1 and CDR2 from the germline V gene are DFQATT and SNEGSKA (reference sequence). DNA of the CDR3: TGCAGTGCTTGGACAGGGATTAATGAAAAACTGTTTTTT. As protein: CSAWTGINEKLFF.

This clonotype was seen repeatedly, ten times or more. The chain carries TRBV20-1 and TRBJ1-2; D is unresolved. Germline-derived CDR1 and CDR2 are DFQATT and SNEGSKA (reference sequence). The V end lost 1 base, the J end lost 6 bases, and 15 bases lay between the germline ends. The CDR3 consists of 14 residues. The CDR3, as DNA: TGCAGTGCTAGAGGCCACAGACTGACTGATGGCTACACCTTC. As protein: CSARGHRLTDGYTF.

CDR3: CASKLAGAATGELFF. The CDR3 nucleotides are TGTGCCAGCAAACTAGCGGGAGCAGCCACCGGGGAGCTGTTTTTT. J is TRBJ2-2 and V is TRBV19, with 11 bases fitting TRBD2. CDR3 size: 15 residues. V lost 9 bases to trimming and J lost 4 bases; unmatched junction nucleotides: 7. Germline V gives CDR1 LNHDA, CDR2 SQIVND (reference sequence).

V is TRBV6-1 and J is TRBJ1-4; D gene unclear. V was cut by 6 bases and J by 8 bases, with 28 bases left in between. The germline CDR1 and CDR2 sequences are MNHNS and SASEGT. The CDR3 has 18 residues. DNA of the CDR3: TGTGCCAGCAGGTTACGGGGAAATCGGGTTTTGGCTGGGGAAAAACTGTTTTTT. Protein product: CASRLRGNRVLAGEKLFF.

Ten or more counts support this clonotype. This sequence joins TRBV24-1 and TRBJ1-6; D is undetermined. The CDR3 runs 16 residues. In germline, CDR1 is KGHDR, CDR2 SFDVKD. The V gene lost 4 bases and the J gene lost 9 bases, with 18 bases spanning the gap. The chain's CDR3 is CATSEARRPPRSPLHF. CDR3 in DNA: TGTGCCACCAGTGAGGCACGTCGCCCCCCTCGTTCACCCCTCCACTTT.

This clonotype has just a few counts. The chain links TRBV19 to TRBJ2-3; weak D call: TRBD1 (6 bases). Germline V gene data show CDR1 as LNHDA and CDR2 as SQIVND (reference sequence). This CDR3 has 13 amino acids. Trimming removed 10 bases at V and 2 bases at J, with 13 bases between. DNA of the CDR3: TGTGCCACTCGACAGGCCTCCACAGATACGCAGTATTTT. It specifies CATRQASTDTQYF. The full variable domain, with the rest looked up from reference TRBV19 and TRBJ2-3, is DGGITQSPKYLFRKEGQNVTLSCEQNLNHDAMYWYRQDPGQGLRLIYYSQIVNDFQKGDIAEGYSVSREKKESFPLTVTSAQKNPTAFYLCATRQASTDTQYFGPGTRLTVL.

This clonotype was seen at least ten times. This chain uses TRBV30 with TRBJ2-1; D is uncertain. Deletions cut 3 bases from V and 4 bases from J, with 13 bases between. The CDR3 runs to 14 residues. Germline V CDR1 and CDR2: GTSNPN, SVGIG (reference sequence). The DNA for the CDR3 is TGTGCCTGGAGAGGAGCCATTCCTTACAATGAGCAGTTCTTC. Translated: CAWRGAIPYNEQFF. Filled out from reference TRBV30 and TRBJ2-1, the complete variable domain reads SQTIHQWPATLVQPVGSPLSLECTVEGTSNPNLYWYRQAAGRGLQLLFYSVGIGQISSEVPQNLSASRPQDRQFILSSKKLLLSDSGFYLCAWRGAIPYNEQFFGPGTRLTVL.

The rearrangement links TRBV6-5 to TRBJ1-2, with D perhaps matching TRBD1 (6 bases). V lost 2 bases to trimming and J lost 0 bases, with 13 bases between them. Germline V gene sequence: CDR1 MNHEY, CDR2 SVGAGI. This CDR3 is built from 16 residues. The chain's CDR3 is CASSYELGAANYGYTF. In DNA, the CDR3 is TGTGCCAGCAGTTACGAGTTGGGGGCGGCTAACTATGGCTACACCTTC.

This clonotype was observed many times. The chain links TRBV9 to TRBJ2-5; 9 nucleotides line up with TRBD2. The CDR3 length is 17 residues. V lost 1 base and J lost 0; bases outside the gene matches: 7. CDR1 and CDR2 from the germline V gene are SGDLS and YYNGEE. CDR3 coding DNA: TGTGCCAGCAGCGTAAGGGCTAGCGGGACGTACCAAGAGACCCAGTACTTC. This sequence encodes CASSVRASGTYQETQYF.

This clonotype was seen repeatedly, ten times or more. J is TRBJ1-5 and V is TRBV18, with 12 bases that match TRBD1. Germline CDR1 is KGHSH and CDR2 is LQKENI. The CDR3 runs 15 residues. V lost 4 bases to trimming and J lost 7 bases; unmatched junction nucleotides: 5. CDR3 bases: TGTGCCAGCTCACGGGGGACAGGGGGCGTACAGCCCCAGCATTTT. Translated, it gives CASSRGTGGVQPQHF.

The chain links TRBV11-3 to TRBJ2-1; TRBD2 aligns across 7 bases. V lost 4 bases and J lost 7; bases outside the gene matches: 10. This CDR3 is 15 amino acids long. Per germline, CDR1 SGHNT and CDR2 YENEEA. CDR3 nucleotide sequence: TGTGCCAGCAGCTCCCCCTCTAGCGGAGTTAATGAGCAGTTCTTC. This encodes CASSSPSSGVNEQFF.

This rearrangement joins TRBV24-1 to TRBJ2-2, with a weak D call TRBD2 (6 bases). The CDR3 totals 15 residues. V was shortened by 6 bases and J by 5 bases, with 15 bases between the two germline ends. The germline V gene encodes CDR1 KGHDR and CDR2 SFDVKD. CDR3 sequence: CATSRGQGGTGELFF. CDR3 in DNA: TGTGCCACCAGTAGAGGCCAGGGAGGAACCGGGGAGCTGTTTTTT.

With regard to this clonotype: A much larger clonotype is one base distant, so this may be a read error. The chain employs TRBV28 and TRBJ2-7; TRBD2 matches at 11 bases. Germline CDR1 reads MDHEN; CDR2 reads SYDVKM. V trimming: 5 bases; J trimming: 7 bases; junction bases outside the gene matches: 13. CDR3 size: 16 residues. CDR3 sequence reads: CASSTPTSGTYNEQYF. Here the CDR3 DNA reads TGTGCCAGCAGTACCCCGACTAGCGGGACGTACAATGAGCAGTACTTC.

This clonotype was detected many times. The chain's CDR3 is CASSLGPGTGRLETQYF. The CDR3 DNA sequence: TGTGCCAGCAGCTTAGGGCCGGGGACAGGGCGTTTGGAGACCCAGTACTTC. The rearrangement links TRBV7-8 to TRBJ2-5; 9 bases agree with TRBD1. In germline, CDR1 is SGHVS, CDR2 FQNEAQ. Trimming removed 1 base from V and 5 bases from J; junction bases left unmatched: 11. The CDR3 runs 17 residues.

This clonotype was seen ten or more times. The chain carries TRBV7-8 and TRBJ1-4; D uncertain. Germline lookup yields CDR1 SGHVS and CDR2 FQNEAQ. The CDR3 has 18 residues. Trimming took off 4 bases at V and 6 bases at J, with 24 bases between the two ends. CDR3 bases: TGTGCCAGCAGCTCGACTAGCCTCTTCAACCCCACGGATGAAAAACTGTTTTTT. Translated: CASSSTSLFNPTDEKLFF.

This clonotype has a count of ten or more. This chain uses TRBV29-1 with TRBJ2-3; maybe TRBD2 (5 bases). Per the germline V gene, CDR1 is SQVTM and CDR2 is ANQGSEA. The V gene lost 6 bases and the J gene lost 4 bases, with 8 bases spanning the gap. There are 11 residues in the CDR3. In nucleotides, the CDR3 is TGCAGCGTCGGGAAGGCAGATACGCAGTATTTT. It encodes CSVGKADTQYF.

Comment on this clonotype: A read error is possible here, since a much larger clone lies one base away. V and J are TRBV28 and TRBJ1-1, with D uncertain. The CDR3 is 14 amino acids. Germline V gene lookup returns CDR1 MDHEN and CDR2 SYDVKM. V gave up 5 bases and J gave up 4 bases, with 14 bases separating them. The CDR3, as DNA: TGTGCCAGCAGTACAATTAGGGTGAGCACTGAAGCTTTCTTT. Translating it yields CASSTIRVSTEAFF.